Detailed here is one TCR beta chain. Its binding antigen is unknown. No qualities accompany the bases; no much larger clone lies one base away. Whole blood was collected in K2EDTA tubes by collaborating institutions according to the institutions' own protocols. Collaborator samples were shipped for TCRbeta analysis as frozen whole blood, isolated PBMCs, or DNA extracted from either sample type. V sheds 2 bases and J sheds 3 bases, leaving 14 bases between their ends. Sequences SGHNT (CDR1) and YYREEE (CDR2) are obtained from the germline V gene (reference sequence). Taken from cysteine to phenylalanine, the CDR3 has 15 residues. Kept here is only the CDR3 DNA, which spans 45 bases and is read in frame from base 1. This sample is drawn from a study of blood T cell repertoires in COVID-19 (TCRdb year 2020). Study-level background: Collaborator samples came from the United States, Italy and Spain and covered acute and convalescent phases of COVID-19. The prospective study material was composed of cDNA or gDNA derived from T cells, B-cell-depleted T cells, or PBMCs. Subjects who had been exposed to COVID-19, were actively infected with it, or had recovered from it provided the deeply sampled blood TCRbeta repertoires that made up the dataset. A freely available public database, intended as a resource for researchers studying the immune response to SARS-CoV-2, is where the repertoires were released. The samples were drawn from the first 160 participants of the ongoing ImmuneRACE study and from about 1,200 subjects provided by 6 global collaborators. Nearly every sample came with metadata listing a de-identified subject ID, COVID-19 status, age in years and sex. Where HLA class I and class II types were available, the types were taken from metadata supplied by the sample provider, not from assay-based typing. Overall study results and their limits: Clinical and demographic metadata were provided uncurated, with the amount varying by source and participant.

The immunoSEQ Assay, a bias-controlled multiplex PCR, was used to amplify TCRbeta CDR3 regions from genomic DNA. From the authors' description of their analysis: The number of nucleated cells in each sample was estimated by amplification of reference gene primers within the assay. To quantify the absolute abundance of each unique TCRbeta CDR3 rearrangement, sequence reads were collapsed and filtered. For each sample, productive Simpson clonality was calculated as the square root of Simpson's diversity index over productive rearrangements. In TCRdb, the immuneACCESS table is reduced to in-frame sequences with V and J assigned. These tables do not hold every clone; where another copy was compared, an unresolved V gene accounts for under half, and the others remain unexplained. The DNA was the basis for D and trimming; V, J and clone size are from that table. For this sample there are fewer than 200,000 clones; about 86% appear just once. The ten largest clones capture around 8.6% of the sample.

The sequenced material came from peripheral blood. The chain uses TRBV5-4 and TRBJ1-1; D gene: possibly TRBD1, on 5 matching bases. The sequence came from a man aged 50-60 years with active or convalescent COVID-19. The CDR3 region has the sequence CASSFRGHLDTEAFF. In nucleotide form, the sequence is TGTGCCAGCAGCTTTAGGGGCCATCTAGACACTGAAGCTTTCTTT.